Described below is a single T cell receptor beta chain sequence and its context. This sample was included in a study of cytomegalovirus exposure and HLA in healthy donors. 60 Vbeta and 13 Jbeta primers were used in PCR. Assay used: immunoSEQ multiplex PCR; TCRdb lists only in-frame clones, some missing. The repertoire consists of about 130,000 clones, with 75% to 80% occurring once and the leading ten covering roughly 2%. The CDR3 consists of 12 residues. Sequencing input: PBMCs. This TCR derives from a man in his thirties or forties in good health and CMV-seronegative. The chain couples TRBV7-5 to TRBJ2-7; the table's D gene call, TRBD2, was not cross checked with the DNA. TRBV7-5 is a documented pseudogene. Here the CDR3 DNA reads TGTGCCAGAAGCCCCGGGGCCTACGAGCAGTACTTC. This translates into CARSPGAYEQYF.